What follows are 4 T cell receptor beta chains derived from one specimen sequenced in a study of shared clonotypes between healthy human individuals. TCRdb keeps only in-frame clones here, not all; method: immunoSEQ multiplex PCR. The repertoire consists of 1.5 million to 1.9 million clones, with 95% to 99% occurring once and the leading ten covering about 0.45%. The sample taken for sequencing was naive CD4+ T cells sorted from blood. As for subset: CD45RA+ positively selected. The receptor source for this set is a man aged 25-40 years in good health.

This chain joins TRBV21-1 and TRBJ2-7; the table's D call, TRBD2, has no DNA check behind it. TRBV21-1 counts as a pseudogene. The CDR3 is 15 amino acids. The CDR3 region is CASSNGRQPDCEQYF. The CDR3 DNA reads TGTGCCAGCAGCAACGGTCGGCAGCCCGACTGCGAGCAGTACTTC.

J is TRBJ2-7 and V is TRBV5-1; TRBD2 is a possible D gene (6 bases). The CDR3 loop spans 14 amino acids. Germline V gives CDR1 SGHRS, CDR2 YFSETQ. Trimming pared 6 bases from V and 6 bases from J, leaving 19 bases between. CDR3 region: CASTAGAGSVEQYF. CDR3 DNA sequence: TGCGCCAGCACCGCTGGGGCGGGATCAGTCGAGCAGTACTTC.

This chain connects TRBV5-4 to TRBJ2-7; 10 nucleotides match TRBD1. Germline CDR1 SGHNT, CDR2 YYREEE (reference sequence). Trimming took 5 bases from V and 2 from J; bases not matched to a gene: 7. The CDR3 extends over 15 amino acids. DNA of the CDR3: TGTGCCAGCAGATCGCCGGGACAGGGGACCTACGAGCAGTACTTC. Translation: CASRSPGQGTYEQYF. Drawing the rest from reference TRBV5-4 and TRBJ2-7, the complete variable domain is ETGVTQSPTHLIKTRGQQVTLRCSSQSGHNTVSWYQQALGQGPQFIFQYYREEENGRGNFPPRFSGLQFPNYSSELNVNALELDDSALYLCASRSPGQGTYEQYFGPGTRLTVT.

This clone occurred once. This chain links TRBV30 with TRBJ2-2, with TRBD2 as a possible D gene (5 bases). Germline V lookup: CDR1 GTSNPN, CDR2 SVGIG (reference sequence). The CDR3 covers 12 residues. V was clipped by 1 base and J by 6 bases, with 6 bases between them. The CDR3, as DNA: TGTGCCTGGAGTGCCGGGGCCGGGGAGCTGTTTTTT. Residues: CAWSAGAGELFF.